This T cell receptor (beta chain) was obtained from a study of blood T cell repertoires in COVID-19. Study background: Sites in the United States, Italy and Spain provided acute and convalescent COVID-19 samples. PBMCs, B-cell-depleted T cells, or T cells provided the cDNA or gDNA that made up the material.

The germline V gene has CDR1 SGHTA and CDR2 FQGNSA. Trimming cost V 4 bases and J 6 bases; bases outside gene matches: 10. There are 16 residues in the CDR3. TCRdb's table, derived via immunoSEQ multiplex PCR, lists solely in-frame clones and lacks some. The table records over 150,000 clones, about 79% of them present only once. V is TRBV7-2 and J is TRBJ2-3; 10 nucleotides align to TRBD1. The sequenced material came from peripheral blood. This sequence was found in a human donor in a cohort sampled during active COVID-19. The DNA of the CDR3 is TGTGCCAGCAGCTCCCGAAGACAGGGGGCTAGGGATACGCAGTATTTT. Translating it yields CASSSRRQGARDTQYF. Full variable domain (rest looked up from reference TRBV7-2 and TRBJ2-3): GAGVSQSPSNKVTEKGKDVELRCDPISGHTALYWYRQSLGQGLEFLIYFQGNSAPDKSGLPSDRFSAERTGGSVSTLTIQRTQQEDSAVYLCASSSRRQGARDTQYFGPGTRLTVL.